This section outlines one TCR beta chain sequence together with its context. What this receptor recognizes is not known. Base qualities were left out, and no much larger clone turns up one base away. This sample was sequenced with an Illumina HiSeq 2500. Quantitative 5'-RACE with molecular barcodes was the method used to prepare the TCR beta libraries. The published analysis was carried out like this. A new computational method based on a probabilistic model of VDJ rearrangement was used to identify disease-linked TCR variants. In-frame beta chains were kept once TCRdb had trimmed the public reads at Q25 with fastp and called clones with MiXCR. CDR3 protein duplicates are merged, each entry listing the most common genes and DNA. The V and J calls, along with clone size, are taken from TCRdb and not from the paper's own processing. The sample table holds 250,000 or so distinct CDR3 sequences, of which 18% were seen once. Of the sample, approximately 33% is held by the ten largest clones.

Compared with germline, V lacks 9 bases and J lacks 2 bases; bases without a gene match: 3. CDR3 length: 13 amino acids, cysteine to phenylalanine. Only the CDR3 DNA stays, 39 bases, in frame from base 1. The CDR1 and CDR2 encoded by the germline V gene (reference sequence) are LGHDT and YNNKEL. The sample comes from a study of CD8 T cells in ankylosing spondylitis (TCRdb year 2017). Study-wide context: T cell receptor beta repertoires were profiled in healthy donors and ankylosing spondylitis patients so that disease-linked TCR variants could be found. The full study cohort was made up of 25 ankylosing spondylitis patients and 108 healthy donors. Peripheral blood was sampled, and synovial fluid was also collected from ankylosing spondylitis patients. What the work shows at the level of the full study, not this receptor alone: Some of the motif variants had been reported before in the synovial fluid and blood of reactive arthritis patients, a finding that suggests common disease-initiation mechanisms. The disease-linked clones showed a CD8+ phenotype and occurred at relatively low frequencies in peripheral blood. A TCR beta motif of several highly homologous amino acid variants appeared characteristic of blood from ankylosing spondylitis patients. Significant enrichment of the disease-linked clones was reported in matched synovial fluid samples from ankylosing spondylitis patients.

The receptor was derived from a male donor with ankylosing spondylitis or in good health (not recorded which). The source material was blood, either unsorted or a sorted T cell fraction (not recorded which). Recombination linked TRBV3-1 to TRBJ2-7, with TRBD1 identical over 11 junction bases. CDR3 protein: CASMGQGAYEQYF. The DNA sequence is as follows: TGTGCCAGTATGGGACAGGGGGCCTACGAGCAGTACTTC.